This T cell receptor (beta chain) was observed in a study of blood T cell repertoires in COVID-19 (dated by TCRdb to 2020 to 2021). About the investigation overall: Samples covering the acute and convalescent phases of COVID-19 were provided by collaborators in the United States, Italy and Spain. The samples were drawn from two sources: the first 160 participants of the ongoing ImmuneRACE study, and 1,254 subjects contributed by 6 global collaborators. Deeply sampled blood TCRbeta repertoires from subjects exposed to, actively infected with, or recovered from COVID-19 were included in the dataset. The prospective study material was composed of cDNA or gDNA derived from T cells, B-cell-depleted T cells, or PBMCs. HLA class I and class II types, where available, came from metadata supplied by the sample provider rather than from assay-based typing. Nearly every sample came with metadata listing a de-identified subject ID, COVID-19 status, age in years and sex. The repertoires were released in a freely available public database intended as a resource for research on the immune response to SARS-CoV-2.

The study at large found these results: How much clinical and demographic metadata was included differed by source and by participant, and the metadata was provided uncurated.

TCRbeta CDR3 regions were amplified from genomic DNA by means of the immunoSEQ Assay, a bias-controlled multiplex PCR. The study's own analysis went as follows. The number of nucleated cells in each sample was estimated by amplification of reference gene primers within the assay. To quantify the absolute abundance of each unique TCRbeta CDR3 rearrangement, sequence reads were collapsed and filtered. For each sample, productive Simpson clonality was calculated as the square root of Simpson's diversity index over productive rearrangements. What TCRdb holds here is the immuneACCESS table cut down to in-frame rearrangements. Part of the clones is not present; checked against another copy, under half of the missing clones reflect an unresolved V gene, and the others are unexplained. V and J calls and clone size are those listed in that table; D and trimming were worked out from the DNA. Counted in this sample were 250,000 or so clones; roughly 88% of them appeared once. Clones ranked in the top ten supply around 1.9% of the sample.

Comments on this clone: This clone's antigen is unknown. Nothing much larger sits one base from this clone, and base qualities are not available.

The CDR3 runs 12 residues from the cysteine to the phenylalanine. Here the CDR3 DNA is all that survives: 36 bases in frame from base 1. V loses 4 bases, J loses 5 bases, and the germline ends lie 9 bases apart. The CDR1 and CDR2 encoded by the germline V gene are LGHNA and YSLEER. Enrolling through a virtual design, the prospective study's participants ranged in age from roughly 18 to 89 years and lived across 20 to 25 United States geographic areas. In the prospective study, participants were assigned to cohorts based on the clinical history participants reported in a screening survey and a study questionnaire. Recovered participants in ImmuneRACE Cohort 3 were defined as having two consecutive negative NP/OP PCR tests, clearance from a healthcare professional, or resolution of symptoms. Mobile phlebotomists in the prospective study collected whole blood, serum and a nasopharyngeal or oropharyngeal swab from every participant. Participants in the prospective study had the option to provide additional blood draws and questionnaires over a 2-month period. Before DNA extraction, prospective study blood samples were shipped either frozen or at room temperature.

The sequence was obtained from a woman aged 45-59 years who had recovered from COVID-19. This receptor chain uses TRBV4-3 and TRBJ2-7; 5 matching bases give a weak D call of TRBD2. The sequencing input was PBMCs or T cells enriched from blood (not recorded which). The nucleotide sequence reads TGCGCCAGCAGCCTCGGAGGCAACGAGCAGTACTTC. It translates to CASSLGGNEQYF.